Presented here are 15 T cell receptor beta chains from one specimen sequenced in a study of blood T cell repertoires in COVID-19. TCRdb's table, derived via immunoSEQ multiplex PCR, lists solely in-frame clones and lacks some. The sample consists of over 300,000 clones, about 83% of them appearing once. What was sequenced was peripheral blood. These receptor sequences come from a woman in her 50s with acute or convalescent COVID-19.

The rearrangement uses TRBV27 and TRBJ2-5; weak D call: TRBD1 (6 bases). This CDR3 has 13 residues. Trimming shortened V by 3 bases and J by 5 bases, and 10 bases separated the two germline ends. Germline loops: CDR1 MNHEY, CDR2 SMNVEV (reference sequence). The CDR3 is CASSLGAGETQYF. In DNA, the CDR3 is TGTGCCAGCAGTTTGGGGGCCGGGGAGACCCAGTACTTC.

The genes are TRBV25-1 and TRBJ1-2; 7 bases match TRBD1. CDR3 length: 18 amino acids. Trimming at V came to 2 bases and at J to 2 bases, leaving 14 bases not matched to a gene. The V gene's germline CDR1 is MGHDK and CDR2 SYGVNS. CDR3 protein: CASSEKRGGPGANYGYTF. As DNA, the CDR3 is TGTGCCAGCAGTGAAAAGAGAGGGGGCCCCGGGGCCAACTATGGCTACACCTTC.

The V gene is TRBV9, the J gene TRBJ1-3, with TRBD1 matching over 7 bases. The germline V gene has CDR1 SGDLS and CDR2 YYNGEE. The CDR3 length is 14 residues. Unmatched junction bases numbered 1, after V lost 1 base and J lost 3 bases. The CDR3 sequence is CASSVWDSGNTIYF. The CDR3 region has the DNA TGTGCCAGCAGCGTATGGGACAGTGGAAACACCATATATTTT.

The chain uses TRBV6-5 and TRBJ2-1, with 7 bases fitting TRBD1. The CDR3 contains 13 residues. The germline V gene has CDR1 MNHEY and CDR2 SVGAGI. With V trimmed by 2 bases and J by 16 bases, 11 bases remained unmatched. The CDR3 DNA reads as TGTGCCAGCAGTTACGATTGGGACAGTGGACTCTTCTTC. The encoded protein is CASSYDWDSGLFF.

The V gene is TRBV30, the J gene TRBJ2-5; 7 nucleotides match TRBD1. V was clipped by 4 bases and J by 2 bases; unmatched bases: 7. The length of the CDR3 is 14 residues. Germline V gene data show CDR1 as GTSNPN and CDR2 as SVGIG (reference sequence). The CDR3 region has the DNA TGTGCCTGGACAACAGGGGTCGCTCAAGAGACCCAGTACTTC. This sequence encodes CAWTTGVAQETQYF.

The rearrangement joins TRBV19 to TRBJ2-7; TRBD1 aligns across 8 bases. The CDR3 contains 14 residues. With 3 bases clipped from V and 2 bases from J, the junction kept 3 bases outside the gene matches. Germline V lookup: CDR1 LNHDA, CDR2 SQIVND (reference sequence). For the CDR3, the DNA is TGTGCCAGTAGTATCGTACAGGGGGCCTACGAGCAGTACGTC. This codes for CASSIVQGAYEQYV.

The genes are TRBV6-4 and TRBJ2-1; 9 nucleotides line up with TRBD2. The J segment lost 6 bases and the V segment lost 1 base, leaving 4 bases of the junction unmatched. Germline V CDR1 and CDR2: MRHNA, SNTAGT. CDR3 length: 15 amino acids. CDR3 nucleotide sequence: TGTGCCAGCAGTGACTTTGCGGGAGGGCCCAATGAGCAGTTCTTC. This sequence encodes CASSDFAGGPNEQFF.

The genes are TRBV5-1 and TRBJ2-3, with 12 positions matching TRBD1. Germline CDR1 is SGHRS and CDR2 is YFSETQ. The CDR3 sequence is 17 residues long. The trim removed 4 bases at V and 5 bases at J, leaving 11 bases unmatched. CDR3 in DNA: TGCGCCAGCAGCCCCACTCCCGGGACAGGGGGCGTAGATACGCAGTATTTT. It translates to CASSPTPGTGGVDTQYF.

The sample holds a few counts of this clone. This chain uses TRBV6-7 with TRBJ1-1; a weak D match, TRBD1 (5 bases). TRBV6-7 belongs to the ORF category, with a function that is uncertain. With 2 bases removed from V and 2 bases from J, the gap between germline ends came to 9 bases. The CDR3 runs 14 residues. The CDR3 coding sequence is TGTGCCAGCAGTTACCCAAGGGGTAACACTGAAGCTTTCTTT. This codes for CASSYPRGNTEAFF.

V usage is TRBV30 and J usage is TRBJ1-4, with D possibly matching TRBD1 (5 bases). Looked up from germline, CDR1 is GTSNPN and CDR2 is SVGIG (reference sequence). The CDR3 contains 15 residues. V dropped 1 base and J dropped 8 bases, with 17 bases sitting between them. The CDR3: CAWSGGNRPGEKLFF. The CDR3 region has the DNA TGTGCCTGGAGTGGCGGGAACAGGCCGGGGGAAAAACTGTTTTTT.

This clone has a handful of counts. V is TRBV5-1 and J is TRBJ2-1; D is ambiguous. The CDR3 spans 13 residues. Per the germline V gene, CDR1 is SGHRS and CDR2 is YFSETQ. Deletions cut 0 bases from V and 5 bases from J, with 6 bases between. The CDR3 sequence is CASSLDPNNEQFF. Written as DNA, the CDR3 is TGCGCCAGCAGCTTGGATCCCAACAATGAGCAGTTCTTC.

In its sample, this clone was seen a few times. The CDR3 nucleotides read TGTGCCAGCTCTTTTGACACTTTCCGGGGCTACACCTTC. Its translation is CASSFDTFRGYTF. The chain links TRBV12-3 or TRBV12-4 to TRBJ1-2, with D unresolved. Trimming removed 8 bases at V and 8 bases at J, with 18 bases between. The CDR3 covers 13 residues.

The chain recombines TRBV18 with TRBJ2-2; the match to TRBD1 covers 7 bases. The CDR3 consists of 14 residues. Germline values: CDR1 KGHSH, CDR2 LQKENI. V lost 5 bases and J lost 1; bases outside the gene matches: 1. The CDR3 DNA reads as TGTGCCAGCTCATGGACAGGGAACACCGGGGAGCTGTTTTTT. Amino acids: CASSWTGNTGELFF.

The chain couples TRBV23-1 to TRBJ1-1; 8 bases agree with TRBD1. TRBV23-1 has ORF status, its function being uncertain. This CDR3 has 13 amino acids. The trim removed 7 bases at V and 10 bases at J, leaving 11 bases unmatched. CDR3 amino acids: CASIRQGIIGAFF. In DNA, the CDR3 is TGCGCCAGCATCCGACAGGGGATAATAGGAGCTTTCTTT.

The rearrangement uses TRBV6-1 and TRBJ1-5; D is unresolved. The ends were cut back, 0 bases at V and 7 bases at J, with 7 bases in the middle. The CDR3 sequence is 13 residues long. Germline V lookup: CDR1 MNHNS, CDR2 SASEGT. The CDR3 DNA reads TGTGCCAGCAGTGAAGCGTCGGGGCAGCCCCAGCATTTT. Protein: CASSEASGQPQHF.